Below are 23 T cell receptor beta chains sequenced from a single sample in a study of blood T cell repertoires in COVID-19. The protocol was immunoSEQ multiplex PCR, while the TCRdb copy is restricted to in-frame clones and leaves out a portion. The sample carries 150,000 to 200,000 clones, 75% to 90% recorded once. Specimen: peripheral blood. The receptor set was obtained from a man in his 70s with active or convalescent COVID-19.

This clone was seen only once. This chain joins TRBV7-2 and TRBJ2-5; maybe TRBD2 (5 bases). V lost 8 bases, J lost 7 bases, and 17 bases lay in between. The CDR3 length is 13 residues. CDR1 SGHTA and CDR2 FQGNSA come from the germline V gene. CDR3 sequence reads: CASETLGAGTQYF. In nucleotides, the CDR3 is TGTGCCAGCGAAACATTGGGAGCCGGGACCCAGTACTTC.

V is TRBV7-9 and J is TRBJ1-2; perhaps TRBD1 as D (5 bases). Germline V gene lookup returns CDR1 SEHNR and CDR2 FQNEAQ (reference sequence). The CDR3 consists of 12 residues. V was clipped by 8 bases and J by 5 bases, with 12 bases between them. CDR3 loop: CASGGGRYGYTF. The CDR3 region has the DNA TGTGCCAGCGGGGGGGGTCGGTATGGCTACACCTTC.

V usage is TRBV29-1 and J usage is TRBJ2-3, with no clear D. Trimming removed 6 bases at V and 3 bases at J, with 7 bases between. The CDR3 consists of 11 residues. CDR1 SQVTM and CDR2 ANQGSEA come from the germline V gene. CDR3 protein: CSVDITDTQYF. As DNA, the CDR3 is TGCAGCGTCGACATAACAGATACGCAGTATTTT.

The chain's CDR3 is CASSADSGQGNQPQHF. The CDR3 coding sequence is TGTGCCAGCAGCGCAGACTCGGGACAGGGCAATCAGCCCCAGCATTTT. This chain connects TRBV9 to TRBJ1-5; 8 bases match TRBD1. The CDR3 is 16 amino acids. Germline V lookup: CDR1 SGDLS, CDR2 YYNGEE. V was clipped by 3 bases and J by 2 bases; unmatched bases: 7. Full variable domain (remainder filled in from reference TRBV9 and TRBJ1-5): DSGVTQTPKHLITATGQRVTLRCSPRSGDLSVYWYQQSLDQGLQFLIQYYNGEERAKGNILERFSAQQFPDLHSELNLSSLELGDSALYFCASSADSGQGNQPQHFGDGTRLSIL.

This clone is a singleton in its sample. This rearrangement joins TRBV11-3 to TRBJ2-1; D may be TRBD2 (6 bases). Trimming removed 0 bases from V and 5 bases from J, with 14 bases in between. CDR1 SGHNT and CDR2 YENEEA come from the germline V gene. The CDR3 sequence is 16 residues long. The CDR3 protein is CASSLEVGGPHNEQFF. The DNA of the CDR3 is TGTGCCAGCAGCTTAGAGGTAGGAGGGCCCCACAATGAGCAGTTCTTC.

The gene calls are TRBV19 and TRBJ1-1; D is undetermined. This CDR3 comprises 16 residues. Looked up from germline, CDR1 is LNHDA and CDR2 is SQIVND (reference sequence). Trimming cost V 5 bases and J 1 base, with 17 bases left between them. This CDR3 is CASSPLPGSGNTEAFF. In DNA form, the CDR3 reads TGTGCCAGTAGTCCTTTGCCGGGATCCGGGAACACTGAAGCTTTCTTT.

The rearrangement links TRBV20-1 to TRBJ2-1; TRBD1 aligns across 7 bases. CDR1 is DFQATT, CDR2 SNEGSKA, per germline (reference sequence). The CDR3 has 11 amino acids. With V trimmed by 8 bases and J by 9 bases, 7 bases remained unmatched. DNA of the CDR3: TGCAGTAGGGGGCGTATCGGTGAGCAGTTCTTC. This sequence encodes CSRGRIGEQFF.

The chain recombines TRBV2 with TRBJ1-1; TRBD1 might be the D (6 bases). Germline V CDR1 and CDR2: SNHLY, FYNNEI. This CDR3 contains 14 residues. Deletions cut 8 bases from V and 1 base from J, with 14 bases between. CDR3 loop: CASRRRGANTEAFF. CDR3 sequence (DNA): TGTGCCAGCCGGAGGCGGGGGGCGAACACTGAAGCTTTCTTT.

This chain connects TRBV6-5 to TRBJ1-2; D perhaps matches TRBD1 (6 bases). The germline CDR1 and CDR2 sequences are MNHEY and SVGAGI. V was shortened by 6 bases and J by 7 bases, with 12 bases between the two germline ends. The CDR3 has 12 amino acids. CDR3 protein: CASRSQGSGYTF. The CDR3 DNA sequence: TGTGCCAGCAGATCACAGGGCAGTGGCTACACCTTC.

The chain uses TRBV5-4 and TRBJ1-1; a weak D match, TRBD1 (6 bases). In germline, CDR1 is SGHNT, CDR2 YYREEE (reference sequence). The V end lost 0 bases, the J end lost 4 bases, and 10 bases lay between the germline ends. This CDR3 spans 14 amino acids. CDR3 in amino acids: CASSLDRAATEAFF. The CDR3 bases are TGTGCCAGCAGCTTGGACAGGGCGGCCACTGAAGCTTTCTTT.

The chain carries TRBV30 and TRBJ2-7, with 8 bases aligning to TRBD2. With V trimmed by 4 bases and J by 5 bases, 7 bases remained unmatched. The CDR3 covers 13 residues. Per the germline V gene, CDR1 is GTSNPN and CDR2 is SVGIG (reference sequence). In DNA form, the CDR3 reads TGTGCCTGGAAGACTAGCGTTACCCACGAGCAGTACTTC. This sequence encodes CAWKTSVTHEQYF.

The J gene is TRBJ1-1, the V gene TRBV10-3; possible D gene TRBD1, 5 bases. V lost 3 bases and J lost 6, with 11 bases in between. The CDR3 has 13 residues. Germline CDR1 and CDR2: ENHRY and SYGVKD. The CDR3 nucleotides are TGTGCCATCAGTGATCGGGGAGGGGCTGAAGCTTTCTTT. Residues: CAISDRGGAEAFF.

The chain uses TRBV11-3 and TRBJ1-1; D remains ambiguous. The CDR3 is made up of 13 amino acids. Per the germline V gene, CDR1 is SGHNT and CDR2 is YENEEA. The V end was cut by 2 bases, the J end by 4 bases, with 8 bases between. The CDR3 loop reads CASSLMAGTEAFF. The DNA of the CDR3 is TGTGCCAGCAGCTTAATGGCGGGCACTGAAGCTTTCTTT. The whole variable domain, filled in from reference TRBV11-3 and TRBJ1-1, reads EAGVVQSPRYKIIEKKQPVAFWCNPISGHNTLYWYLQNLGQGPELLIRYENEEAVDDSQLPKDRFSAERLKGVDSTLKIQPAELGDSAVYLCASSLMAGTEAFFGQGTRLTVV.

The genes are TRBV9 and TRBJ1-6, with D unresolved. V lost 0 bases and J lost 7, with 8 bases in between. This CDR3 is 14 amino acids long. The V gene's germline CDR1 is SGDLS and CDR2 YYNGEE. The CDR3 DNA follows: TGTGCCAGCAGCGTAGGGGAGGTAAATTCACCCCTCCACTTT. Amino acid sequence: CASSVGEVNSPLHF.

This clone was observed a few times. V gene TRBV29-1 combines with J gene TRBJ2-5, with 12 positions matching TRBD2. The ends lost 6 bases at V and 5 bases at J; junction bases unmatched: 4. The CDR3 spans 13 residues. Germline V gene data show CDR1 as SQVTM and CDR2 as ANQGSEA. CDR3 nucleotides: TGCAGCGTGAGGACTAGCGGGAAGGAGACCCAGTACTTC. This translates into CSVRTSGKETQYF. The variable domain in full, completed from reference TRBV29-1 and TRBJ2-5, reads SAVISQKPSRDICQRGTSLTIQCQVDSQVTMMFWYRQQPGQSLTLIATANQGSEATYESGFVIDKFPISRPNLTFSTLTVSNMSPEDSSIYLCSVRTSGKETQYFGPGTRLLVL.

In this sample, this clone turned up a few times. V gene TRBV18 combines with J gene TRBJ2-3; D unclear. Germline CDR1 and CDR2: KGHSH and LQKENI. This CDR3 region has 12 residues. Trimming stripped 3 bases from V and 4 bases from J, with 5 bases between. The CDR3 nucleotides read TGTGCCAGCTCACCCGTATCAGATACGCAGTATTTT. Its protein is CASSPVSDTQYF.

This rearrangement joins TRBV10-3 to TRBJ2-3, with a tentative D call TRBD2 (6 bases). Trimming removed 4 bases at V and 4 bases at J, with 15 bases between. The germline V gene encodes CDR1 ENHRY and CDR2 SYGVKD. The CDR3 spans 15 residues. CDR3 sequence reads: CAISGREPGADTQYF. DNA for the CDR3: TGTGCCATCAGTGGCCGGGAGCCTGGCGCAGATACGCAGTATTTT.

The J gene is TRBJ1-4, the V gene TRBV28; weak D call: TRBD1 (6 bases). The V gene lost 8 bases and the J gene lost 0 bases, with 7 bases spanning the gap. Germline V gene data show CDR1 as MDHEN and CDR2 as SYDVKM. The CDR3 has 13 residues. The CDR3 loop reads CASQGTTNEKLFF. CDR3 sequence (DNA): TGTGCCAGCCAGGGGACAACTAATGAAAAACTGTTTTTT.

CDR3 DNA sequence: TGTGCCAGCACAAGCCCCTTAGGGGACGGGAGGTCCTACGAGCAGTACTTC. As protein: CASTSPLGDGRSYEQYF. The chain carries TRBV28 and TRBJ2-7; TRBD2 matches at 7 bases. The CDR3 extends over 17 amino acids. Germline V gives CDR1 MDHEN, CDR2 SYDVKM. The trim removed 7 bases at V and 1 base at J, leaving 16 bases unmatched. Combining the CDR3 with reference TRBV28 and TRBJ2-7 gives the whole variable domain DVKVTQSSRYLVKRTGEKVFLECVQDMDHENMFWYRQDPGLGLRLIYFSYDVKMKEKGDIPEGYSVSREKKERFSLILESASTNQTSMYLCASTSPLGDGRSYEQYFGPGTRLTVT.

The rearrangement uses TRBV7-8 and TRBJ2-5; D is possibly TRBD1 (6 bases). Trimming took 4 bases from V and 5 from J, leaving 17 bases between them. The V gene's germline CDR1 is SGHVS and CDR2 FQNEAQ. The CDR3 spans 15 residues. The CDR3 region has the DNA TGTGCCAGCAGCTACCGGGACAACGGATGGGAGACCCAGTACTTC. This sequence encodes CASSYRDNGWETQYF.

The chain carries TRBV4-3 and TRBJ2-7, with 8 bases that match TRBD2. The CDR3 is made up of 15 amino acids. V lost 1 base and J lost 3; bases outside the gene matches: 5. Germline V CDR1 and CDR2: LGHNA, YSLEER. CDR3 DNA: TGCGCCAGCAGCCAAGGGATAGCGGGGCTCTACGAGCAGTACTTC. This sequence encodes CASSQGIAGLYEQYF.

The gene calls are TRBV6-5 and TRBJ2-1; perhaps TRBD1 as D (8 bases). Germline CDR1 is MNHEY and CDR2 is SVGAGI. CDR3 size: 15 residues. V lost 4 bases and J 3 bases, leaving 13 bases between the germline ends. CDR3 amino acids: CASSSTGGVYNEQFF. In nucleotides, the CDR3 is TGTGCCAGCAGTTCAACAGGGGGGGTCTACAATGAGCAGTTCTTC.

The rearrangement links TRBV15 to TRBJ2-7; the match to TRBD1 covers 9 bases. In germline, CDR1 is LNHNV, CDR2 YYDKDF (reference sequence). CDR3 length: 14 residues. Trimming took 5 bases from V and 3 from J; bases not matched to a gene: 5. Here the CDR3 DNA reads TGTGCCACCAGCCGGGACAGGGTAAACTACGAGCAGTACTTC. Translation gives CATSRDRVNYEQYF. Full variable domain (missing parts from reference TRBV15 and TRBJ2-7): DAMVIQNPRYQVTQFGKPVTLSCSQTLNHNVMYWYQQKSSQAPKLLFHYYDKDFNNEADTPDNFQSRRPNTSFCFLDIRSPGLGDTAMYLCATSRDRVNYEQYFGPGTRLTVT.